This TCR beta chain stems from a study of glioma-infiltrating T cells. Of note for this clonotype: Mismatch with germline at one junction end may stem from a read error.

Using RNA template, CDR3s of TCR alpha and beta were amplified with iRepertoire arm-PCR. One entry per CDR3 protein results from TCRdb running MiXCR on the multiplex PCR reads. The repertoire holds approximately 120,000 distinct CDR3 sequences, roughly 23% seen once, with 12% to 15% in the top ten. Sequences were obtained from glioma tissue, nonneoplastic brain tissue, or PBMCs (not recorded which). This receptor was identified in a human donor with low-grade glioma or glioblastoma, undergoing nonglioma brain surgery, or in good health (not recorded which).

The CDR3 spells CASSPRGLAGGTNEQIF. The CDR3 DNA is TGTGCCAGCAGCCCTCGAGGACTAGCGGGGGGCACCAATGAGCAGATCTTC. V is TRBV11-1 and J is TRBJ2-1, with 14 bases aligning to TRBD2. The CDR3 extends over 17 amino acids. Germline-derived CDR1 and CDR2 are SGHAT and FQDESV (reference sequence).